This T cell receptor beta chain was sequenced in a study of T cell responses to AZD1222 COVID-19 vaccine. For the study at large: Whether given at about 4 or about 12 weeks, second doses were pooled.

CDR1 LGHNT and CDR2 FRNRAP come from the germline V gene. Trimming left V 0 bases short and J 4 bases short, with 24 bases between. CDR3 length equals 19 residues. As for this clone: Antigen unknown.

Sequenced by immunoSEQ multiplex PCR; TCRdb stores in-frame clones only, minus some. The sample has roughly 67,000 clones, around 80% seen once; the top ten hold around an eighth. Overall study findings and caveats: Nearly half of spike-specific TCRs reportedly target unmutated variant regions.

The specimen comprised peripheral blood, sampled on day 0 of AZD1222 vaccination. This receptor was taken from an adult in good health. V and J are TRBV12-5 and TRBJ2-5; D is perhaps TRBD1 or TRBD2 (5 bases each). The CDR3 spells CASGLVYYIEGRGRETQYF. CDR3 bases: TGTGCTAGTGGTTTGGTTTATTATATCGAGGGGAGAGGGCGAGAGACCCAGTACTTC.